The sample holds many counts of the clone carrying this T cell receptor beta chain. Its antigen is still unknown. Not a single patient had been given any form of treatment at any point before undergoing thyroid surgery. The entry originates in a study of metastatic and nonmetastatic thyroid tumors. Regarding the study as a whole: It was reportedly found that TCR beta diversity was significantly higher in malignant thyroid tumors than in benign nodules, a difference seen in both blood and tumor samples.

V was cut by 1 base and J by 2 bases, with 4 bases left in between. The CDR3 has 13 amino acids. The germline gives CDR1 KGHSH, CDR2 LQKENI. MiXCR was used by TCRdb to re-call the PCR reads. The sample consists of some 55,000 clones, 20% of them appearing once. The sequenced sample consisted of blood. The V gene is TRBV18, the J gene TRBJ2-3; D not certain. The clonotype was recovered from a female donor with papillary thyroid cancer or a benign thyroid nodule (not recorded which). Some clones in this sample may be carry-over from other donors' samples. The CDR3 protein is CASSPQNTDTQYF. The CDR3 DNA is TGTGCCAGCTCACCACAGAACACAGATACGCAGTATTTT.